Listed below are T cell receptor beta chains from one sample, sequenced in a study of OX40 agonist ivuxolimab in advanced cancers. The data were produced by immunoSEQ multiplex PCR, yet TCRdb's version contains in-frame clones alone and is incomplete. The data contain more than 35,000 clones, approximately 80% of them singletons. This sample comprised CD4+ or CD8+ T cells sorted from blood, obtained in a trial of the OX40 agonist ivuxolimab. The receptors were sampled from an adult with an advanced solid tumor such as melanoma, head and neck, liver or kidney cancer. The CDR3 runs from the conserved cysteine through the conserved F or W. Fields, in order: clone size, V gene, D gene, J gene, CDR3 DNA, CDR3 protein. A D gene is named only where the DNA matches it firmly. Clone size is not always given. Where it is, it says once, few, many or a class for expanded clones.

abundance: .
v_gene: TRBV19
d_gene: .
j_gene: TRBJ1-5
CDR3nt: TGTGCCAGTAGTCTCGCGTGGCAGGGACTAAATCAGCCCCAGCATTTT
CDR3aa: CASSLAWQGLNQPQHF

abundance: .
v_gene: TRBV7-6
d_gene: TRBD1
j_gene: TRBJ1-1
CDR3nt: TGTGCCAGCAGCTTGAGTCCCGGGACAGGGGGCACTGAAGCTTTCTTT
CDR3aa: CASSLSPGTGGTEAFF

abundance: .
v_gene: TRBV6-5
d_gene: .
j_gene: TRBJ2-7
CDR3nt: TGTGCCAGCAGCCACCAGGGGCAGGGGACCTACGAGCAGTACTTC
CDR3aa: CASSHQGQGTYEQYF

abundance: .
v_gene: TRBV7-9
d_gene: .
j_gene: TRBJ1-3
CDR3nt: TGTGCCAGCAGCTACGGGGCTCGACGCTCTGGAAACACCATATATTTT
CDR3aa: CASSYGARRSGNTIYF

abundance: .
v_gene: TRBV28
d_gene: .
j_gene: TRBJ2-5
CDR3nt: TGTGCCAGCAGTACCTATACCAGGACCCAGTACTTC
CDR3aa: CASSTYTRTQYF

abundance: .
v_gene: TRBV7-9
d_gene: .
j_gene: TRBJ2-7
CDR3nt: TGTGCCAGCAGCTCACGGACGGACGAGCAGTACTTC
CDR3aa: CASSSRTDEQYF

abundance: .
v_gene: TRBV13
d_gene: .
j_gene: TRBJ2-7
CDR3nt: TGTGCCAGCAGCCCCCGGACCTGGGTTGCGTACGAGCAGTACTTC
CDR3aa: CASSPRTWVAYEQYF

abundance: medium-sized
v_gene: TRBV7-3
d_gene: .
j_gene: TRBJ2-1
CDR3nt: TGTGCCAGCAGCTTAAAAACGGGTGAGCAGTTCTTC
CDR3aa: CASSLKTGEQFF

abundance: once
v_gene: TRBV27
d_gene: TRBD2
j_gene: TRBJ2-5
CDR3nt: TGTGCCAGCAGTATCGGACTAGCCTATCAAGAGACCCAGTACTTC
CDR3aa: CASSIGLAYQETQYF

abundance: once
v_gene: TRBV28
d_gene: .
j_gene: TRBJ2-5
CDR3nt: TGTGCCAGCATCGGGACCAGGGAGACCCAGTACTTC
CDR3aa: CASIGTRETQYF

abundance: .
v_gene: TRBV5-1
d_gene: .
j_gene: TRBJ2-2
CDR3nt: TGCGCCAGCAGCTTGGGTCGGATTAACACCGGGGAGCTGTTTTTT
CDR3aa: CASSLGRINTGELFF

abundance: .
v_gene: TRBV21-1
d_gene: .
j_gene: TRBJ2-3
CDR3nt: TGTGCCAGCAGCCAAACGGGGGGAGGCACAGATACGCAGTATTTT
CDR3aa: CASSQTGGGTDTQYF

abundance: .
v_gene: TRBV4-1
d_gene: TRBD2
j_gene: TRBJ2-3
CDR3nt: TGCGCCAGCAGCCAGGCGAGAGGACTAGCGGTTCCAGATACGCAGTATTTT
CDR3aa: CASSQARGLAVPDTQYF

abundance: .
v_gene: TRBV6-5
d_gene: .
j_gene: TRBJ1-2
CDR3nt: TGTGCCAGCAGTTATTACCCTCGGGTCGGGGGCTATGGCTACACCTTC
CDR3aa: CASSYYPRVGGYGYTF

abundance: .
v_gene: TRBV6-5
d_gene: .
j_gene: TRBJ1-5
CDR3nt: TGTGCCAGCATGAGGACGGGCAATAGCAATCAGCCCCAGCATTTT
CDR3aa: CASMRTGNSNQPQHF

abundance: .
v_gene: TRBV5-6
d_gene: TRBD1
j_gene: TRBJ2-3
CDR3nt: TGTGCCAGCAGCCTACCCGGGGACAGGGGCACAGATACGCAGTATTTT
CDR3aa: CASSLPGDRGTDTQYF

abundance: .
v_gene: TRBV6-5
d_gene: .
j_gene: TRBJ2-2
CDR3nt: TGTGCCAGCCGTACGGACAGAAACACCGGGGAGCTGTTTTTT
CDR3aa: CASRTDRNTGELFF

abundance: .
v_gene: TRBV10-1
d_gene: .
j_gene: TRBJ1-1
CDR3nt: TGCGCCAGCACCGAACGTAGGGTGACGAACACTGAAGCTTTCTTT
CDR3aa: CASTERRVTNTEAFF

abundance: once
v_gene: TRBV10-3
d_gene: .
j_gene: TRBJ1-1
CDR3nt: TGTGCCATCAATGGGGGAGGGAACACTGAAGCTTTCTTT
CDR3aa: CAINGGGNTEAFF

abundance: .
v_gene: TRBV9
d_gene: .
j_gene: TRBJ2-6
CDR3nt: TGTGCCAGCAGCGTTCAGGGATCTGGGGCCAACGTCCTGACTTTC
CDR3aa: CASSVQGSGANVLTF

abundance: .
v_gene: TRBV7-6
d_gene: TRBD1
j_gene: TRBJ2-5
CDR3nt: TGTGCCAGCAGCGCCACAGGGGGTGGGGAGACCCAGTACTTC
CDR3aa: CASSATGGGETQYF

abundance: .
v_gene: TRBV12-5
d_gene: .
j_gene: TRBJ1-1
CDR3nt: TGTGCTAGTGGCCAGGGGAATCGGAACACTGAAGCTTTCTTT
CDR3aa: CASGQGNRNTEAFF

abundance: .
v_gene: TRBV15
d_gene: .
j_gene: TRBJ1-1
CDR3nt: TGTGCCACCAGCGGCGCCACAGGCCTTGGTAAAGCTTTCTTT
CDR3aa: CATSGATGLGKAFF

abundance: .
v_gene: TRBV27
d_gene: .
j_gene: TRBJ1-2
CDR3nt: TGTGCCAGCAGTCCTAAAGGCTATGGCTACACCTTC
CDR3aa: CASSPKGYGYTF

abundance: .
v_gene: TRBV30
d_gene: TRBD1
j_gene: TRBJ1-1
CDR3nt: TGTGCCTGGAGCTCAGGGGGGGCTGAAGCTTTCTTT
CDR3aa: CAWSSGGAEAFF

abundance: .
v_gene: TRBV7-9
d_gene: .
j_gene: TRBJ2-5
CDR3nt: TGTGCCAGCAGCTTAATTGGGGAGACCCAGTACTTC
CDR3aa: CASSLIGETQYF

abundance: .
v_gene: TRBV5-1
d_gene: .
j_gene: TRBJ2-3
CDR3nt: TGCGCCAGCAGCTTGGCCTCGGGGGTTCTGAGCACAGATACGCAGTATTTT
CDR3aa: CASSLASGVLSTDTQYF

abundance: .
v_gene: TRBV4-1
d_gene: .
j_gene: TRBJ1-5
CDR3nt: TGCGCCAGCAGCCAAGGACCGTATAGCAATCAGCCCCAGCATTTT
CDR3aa: CASSQGPYSNQPQHF

abundance: once
v_gene: TRBV14
d_gene: .
j_gene: TRBJ1-1
CDR3nt: TGTGCCAGCAGCCAAGATTTCGGGGGGAACACTGAAGCTTTCTTT
CDR3aa: CASSQDFGGNTEAFF

abundance: once
v_gene: TRBV30
d_gene: .
j_gene: TRBJ2-7
CDR3nt: TGTGCCTGGAGGGGTTTGGGCAGCTCCTACGAGCAGTACTTC
CDR3aa: CAWRGLGSSYEQYF

abundance: .
v_gene: TRBV6-5
d_gene: TRBD1
j_gene: TRBJ1-5
CDR3nt: TGTGCCAGCAGCTCGGGACAGGTCAATCAGCCCCAGCATTTT
CDR3aa: CASSSGQVNQPQHF

abundance: few
v_gene: TRBV2
d_gene: .
j_gene: TRBJ1-2
CDR3nt: TGTGCCAGCAGTGAGGGGGGATACTATGGCTACACCTTC
CDR3aa: CASSEGGYYGYTF

abundance: .
v_gene: TRBV5-1
d_gene: .
j_gene: TRBJ2-1
CDR3nt: TGCGCCAGCAGCTTGGCCGGGACTTTTCCCTACAATGAGCAGTTCTTC
CDR3aa: CASSLAGTFPYNEQFF

abundance: .
v_gene: TRBV27
d_gene: .
j_gene: TRBJ2-7
CDR3nt: TGTGCCAGCAGCCCCTCAGGATTGGGAGCCTACGAGCAGTACTTC
CDR3aa: CASSPSGLGAYEQYF

abundance: few
v_gene: TRBV27
d_gene: TRBD2
j_gene: TRBJ2-7
CDR3nt: TGTGCCAGCAGCAGCGGGGGGGCAGATTCCTACGAGCAGTACTTC
CDR3aa: CASSSGGADSYEQYF

abundance: few
v_gene: TRBV9
d_gene: .
j_gene: TRBJ2-5
CDR3nt: TGTGCCAGCAGCCCCCGGACGGGGCAGGGAGTAGGCGAGACCCAGTACTTC
CDR3aa: CASSPRTGQGVGETQYF

abundance: .
v_gene: TRBV7-9
d_gene: TRBD2
j_gene: TRBJ2-1
CDR3nt: TGTGCCAGCAGCACTGGTAGCGGGGGGGATGGTGAGCAGTTCTTC
CDR3aa: CASSTGSGGDGEQFF

abundance: .
v_gene: TRBV2
d_gene: .
j_gene: TRBJ2-6
CDR3nt: TGTGCCAACTGCAGGGAGGCCGGGGCCAACGTCCTGACTTTC
CDR3aa: CANCREAGANVLTF

abundance: .
v_gene: TRBV6-1
d_gene: .
j_gene: TRBJ1-2
CDR3nt: TGTGCCAGCAGTGAGTCCGTGGGAGATTTCTATGGCTACACCTTC
CDR3aa: CASSESVGDFYGYTF

abundance: .
v_gene: TRBV7-3
d_gene: .
j_gene: TRBJ2-2
CDR3nt: TGTGCCAGCAGCTACACGAACACCGGGGAGCTGTTTTTT
CDR3aa: CASSYTNTGELFF

abundance: few
v_gene: TRBV2
d_gene: .
j_gene: TRBJ1-2
CDR3nt: TGTGCCAGCATCCAAAAGTGGTCCTATGATGGCTACACCTTC
CDR3aa: CASIQKWSYDGYTF

abundance: few
v_gene: TRBV4-1
d_gene: .
j_gene: TRBJ2-5
CDR3nt: TGCGCCAGCAGCCAAGTAGGTTATAGCCAAGAGACCCAGTACTTC
CDR3aa: CASSQVGYSQETQYF